Below are 15 T cell receptor beta chains sequenced from a single sample in a study of T cell clonotyping in hematopoietic cell transplantation. Measured with immunoSEQ multiplex PCR; TCRdb has only the in-frame clones, and not every one. The sample includes 8,700 or so clones, approximately 85% seen only once; the top ten take roughly 32%. The source was PBMCs, collected 180 days after allogeneic stem cell transplant. Every receptor here comes from a female patient between 30 and 39 years old who had an allogeneic stem cell transplant, so the T cells may come from the graft donor. Some clones in this sample may be carry-over from other donors' samples.

This clone was observed a few times. This chain's CDR3 is CASSERGLYNEQFF. Here the CDR3 DNA reads TGCGCCAGCAGCGAGAGGGGGTTATACAATGAGCAGTTCTTC. V is TRBV4-1 and J is TRBJ2-1; TRBD1 might be the D (6 bases). This CDR3 has 14 residues. V lost 5 bases to trimming and J lost 4 bases, with 12 bases between them. The germline CDR1 and CDR2 sequences are MGHRA and YSYEKL.

The V call is TRBV13, the J call TRBJ1-3, with D tentatively TRBD1 (5 bases). This CDR3 has 18 amino acids. Germline V gene sequence: CDR1 PRHDT, CDR2 FYEKMQ (reference sequence). Trimming left V 5 bases short and J 1 base short, with 21 bases between. The CDR3 protein is CASSPQGWGRESGNTIYF. CDR3 nucleotide sequence: TGTGCCAGCAGCCCCCAAGGGTGGGGGAGGGAGTCTGGAAACACCATATATTTT.

CDR3 sequence (DNA): TGTGCCAGCAGCAATACAGGAAACACCGGGGAGCTGTTTTTT. Translated, it gives CASSNTGNTGELFF. The V gene is TRBV7-3, the J gene TRBJ2-2, with D tentatively TRBD1 (5 bases). The V gene lost 5 bases and the J gene lost 2 bases, with 9 bases spanning the gap. Germline CDR1 is SGHTA and CDR2 is FQGTGA. This CDR3 contains 14 residues.

The chain carries TRBV25-1 and TRBJ2-7, with D hard to call. The V end was cut by 5 bases, the J end by 3 bases, with 8 bases between. The CDR3 covers 12 residues. The germline V gene has CDR1 MGHDK and CDR2 SYGVNS. The CDR3 region has the DNA TGTGCCAGCAGTTGGGATAGCTACGAGCAGTACTTC. This translates into CASSWDSYEQYF.

V gene TRBV7-9 combines with J gene TRBJ1-2, with TRBD1 as a possible D gene (5 bases). The germline V gene has CDR1 SEHNR and CDR2 FQNEAQ (reference sequence). Trimming stripped 0 bases from V and 6 bases from J, with 5 bases between. The length of the CDR3 is 12 residues. The DNA of the CDR3 is TGTGCCAGCAGCTTAGCAGGGGATGGCTACACCTTC. It codes for CASSLAGDGYTF.

This chain connects TRBV5-1 to TRBJ2-5; 7 nucleotides align to TRBD1. Trimming cost V 5 bases and J 2 bases; bases outside gene matches: 6. The CDR3 covers 14 residues. The germline CDR1 and CDR2 sequences are SGHRS and YFSETQ. This CDR3 is CASRTGTEQETQYF. CDR3 nucleotides: TGCGCCAGCAGAACCGGGACAGAACAAGAGACCCAGTACTTC.

The chain links TRBV5-6 to TRBJ1-2, with a tentative D call TRBD1 (6 bases). CDR3 length equals 15 residues. CDR1 SGHDT and CDR2 YYEEEE come from the germline V gene. Trimming stripped 0 bases from V and 1 base from J, with 10 bases between. The CDR3 loop is CASSLGRGLNYGYTF. The CDR3 coding sequence is TGTGCCAGCAGCTTGGGCAGGGGCCTTAACTATGGCTACACCTTC.

This chain joins TRBV7-2 and TRBJ2-3; 7 bases line up with TRBD1. V lost 5 bases to trimming and J lost 8 bases; unmatched junction nucleotides: 4. The CDR3 is 12 amino acids. CDR1 SGHTA and CDR2 FQGNSA come from the germline V gene. CDR3 sequence: CASSPQGVTQYF. The CDR3, as DNA: TGTGCCAGCAGCCCCCAGGGGGTTACGCAGTATTTT. The full variable domain, with the rest looked up from reference TRBV7-2 and TRBJ2-3, is GAGVSQSPSNKVTEKGKDVELRCDPISGHTALYWYRQSLGQGLEFLIYFQGNSAPDKSGLPSDRFSAERTGGSVSTLTIQRTQQEDSAVYLCASSPQGVTQYFGPGTRLTVL.

The gene calls are TRBV5-1 and TRBJ1-1; D is ambiguous. The V and J ends lost 5 bases and 0 bases respectively, with 8 bases between them. This CDR3 has 13 residues. Germline CDR1 reads SGHRS; CDR2 reads YFSETQ. DNA for the CDR3: TGCGCCAGCAGTGTCAACTTGAACACTGAAGCTTTCTTT. Protein: CASSVNLNTEAFF.

This chain uses TRBV6-5 with TRBJ2-1; D not certain. This CDR3 is built from 13 residues. Germline CDR1 is MNHEY and CDR2 is SVGAGI. V was cut by 10 bases and J by 0 bases, with 10 bases left in between. CDR3 amino acids: CATGSSSYNEQFF. In DNA, the CDR3 is TGTGCCACCGGGTCCAGCTCCTACAATGAGCAGTTCTTC.

The chain uses TRBV6-5 and TRBJ1-2; the match to TRBD1 covers 7 bases. CDR3 length equals 13 residues. J was trimmed by 7 bases and V by 5 bases; bases with no gene match: 7. Looked up from germline, CDR1 is MNHEY and CDR2 is SVGAGI. CDR3 coding DNA: TGTGCCAGCAGTGTAACAGGGGAGCTTGGCTACACCTTC. Protein sequence: CASSVTGELGYTF.

The J gene is TRBJ2-3, the V gene TRBV7-2; possibly TRBD1 or TRBD2 for D (5 bases each). V lost 3 bases and J 2 bases, leaving 15 bases between the germline ends. CDR3 length: 16 residues. Germline V CDR1 and CDR2: SGHTA, FQGNSA. The CDR3 region has the DNA TGTGCCAGCAGCTTTGTCCCGGGACCATACACAGATACGCAGTATTTT. It codes for CASSFVPGPYTDTQYF.

V usage is TRBV4-1 and J usage is TRBJ2-3; TRBD2 matches 10 bases. With V trimmed by 2 bases and J by 0 bases, 8 bases remained unmatched. In germline, CDR1 is MGHRA, CDR2 YSYEKL. This CDR3 contains 18 residues. The CDR3 region is CASSQRTSGESSTDTQYF. CDR3 sequence (DNA): TGCGCCAGCAGCCAACGAACTAGCGGGGAGTCCAGCACAGATACGCAGTATTTT.

This sequence joins TRBV5-1 and TRBJ2-3; TRBD2 might be the D (7 bases). The V gene's germline CDR1 is SGHRS and CDR2 YFSETQ. This CDR3 region has 13 residues. Trimming cost V 6 bases and J 5 bases, with 13 bases left between them. The CDR3 bases are TGCGCCAGCAACGGGGGGCATGGAGATACGCAGTATTTT. Translation gives CASNGGHGDTQYF.

This clone is a singleton in its sample. The rearrangement joins TRBV25-1 to TRBJ2-7, with D perhaps TRBD2 (7 bases). The CDR3 spans 16 residues. The V gene's germline CDR1 is MGHDK and CDR2 SYGVNS. Between the trimmed V and J ends, which lost 1 base and 0 bases, there was a span of 13 bases. The CDR3 bases are TGTGCCAGCAGTGAATTGGGGGGGCGCGCCTCCTACGAGCAGTACTTC. Translation gives CASSELGGRASYEQYF.